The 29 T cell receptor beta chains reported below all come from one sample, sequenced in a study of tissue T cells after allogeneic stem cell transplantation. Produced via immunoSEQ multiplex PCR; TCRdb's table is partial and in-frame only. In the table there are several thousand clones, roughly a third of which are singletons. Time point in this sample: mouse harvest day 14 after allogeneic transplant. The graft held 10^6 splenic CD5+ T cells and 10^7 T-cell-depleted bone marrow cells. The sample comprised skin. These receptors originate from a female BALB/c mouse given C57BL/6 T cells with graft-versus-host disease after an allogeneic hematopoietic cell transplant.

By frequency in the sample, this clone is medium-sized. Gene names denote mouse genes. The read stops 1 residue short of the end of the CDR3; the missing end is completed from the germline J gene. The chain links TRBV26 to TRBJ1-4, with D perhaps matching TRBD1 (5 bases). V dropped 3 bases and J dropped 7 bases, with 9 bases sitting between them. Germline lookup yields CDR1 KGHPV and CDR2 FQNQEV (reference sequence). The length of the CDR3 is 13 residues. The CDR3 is CASSLQGTERLFF. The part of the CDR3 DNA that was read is TGTGCCAGCAGTCTTCAGGGAACCGAAAGATTATTT. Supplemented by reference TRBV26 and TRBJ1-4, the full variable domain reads NSKVIQTPRYLVKGQGQKAKMRCIPEKGHPVVFWYQQNKNNEFKFLINFQNQEVLQQIDMTEKRFSAECPSNSPCSLEIQSSEAGDSALYLCASSLQGTERLFFGHGTKLSVL.

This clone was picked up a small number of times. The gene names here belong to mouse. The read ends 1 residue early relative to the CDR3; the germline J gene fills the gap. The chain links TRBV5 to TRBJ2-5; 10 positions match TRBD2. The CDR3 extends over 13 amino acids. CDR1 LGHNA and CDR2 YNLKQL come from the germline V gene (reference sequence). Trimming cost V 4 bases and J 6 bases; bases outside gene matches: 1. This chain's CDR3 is CASSPDWGDTQYF. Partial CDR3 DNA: TGTGCCAGCAGCCCGGACTGGGGGGACACCCAGTAC.

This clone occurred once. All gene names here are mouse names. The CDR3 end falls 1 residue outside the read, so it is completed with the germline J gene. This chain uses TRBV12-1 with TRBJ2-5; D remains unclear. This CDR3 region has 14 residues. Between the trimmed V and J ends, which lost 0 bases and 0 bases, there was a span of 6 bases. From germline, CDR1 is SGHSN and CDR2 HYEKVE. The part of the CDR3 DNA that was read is TGTGCCAGCTCTCTCGAAATGAACCAAGACACCCAGTAC. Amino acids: CASSLEMNQDTQY. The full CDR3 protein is CASSLEMNQDTQYF.

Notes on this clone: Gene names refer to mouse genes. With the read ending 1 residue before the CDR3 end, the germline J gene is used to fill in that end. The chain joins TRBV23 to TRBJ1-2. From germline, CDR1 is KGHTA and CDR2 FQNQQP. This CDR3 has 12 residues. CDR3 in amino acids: CSSSQSTSDYTF. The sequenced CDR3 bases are TGCTCCAGCAGTCAATCGACCTCCGACTACACC.

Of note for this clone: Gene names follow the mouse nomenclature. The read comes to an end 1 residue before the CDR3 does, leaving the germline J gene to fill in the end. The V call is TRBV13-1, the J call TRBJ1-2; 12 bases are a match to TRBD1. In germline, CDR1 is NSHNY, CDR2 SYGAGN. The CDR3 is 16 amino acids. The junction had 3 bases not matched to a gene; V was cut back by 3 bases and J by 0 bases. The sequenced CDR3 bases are TGTGCCAGCAGTGCCCGGGACAGGGGGCCAAACTCCGACTACACC. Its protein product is CASSARDRGPNSDYT. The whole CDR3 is CASSARDRGPNSDYTF.

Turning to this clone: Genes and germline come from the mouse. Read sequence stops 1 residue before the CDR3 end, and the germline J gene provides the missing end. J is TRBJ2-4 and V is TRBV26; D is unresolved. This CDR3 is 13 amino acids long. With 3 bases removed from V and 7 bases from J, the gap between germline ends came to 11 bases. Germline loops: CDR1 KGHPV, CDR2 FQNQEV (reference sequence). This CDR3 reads CASSLLTVDTLYF. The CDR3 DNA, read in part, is TGTGCCAGCAGTCTACTAACTGTGGACACCTTGTAC.

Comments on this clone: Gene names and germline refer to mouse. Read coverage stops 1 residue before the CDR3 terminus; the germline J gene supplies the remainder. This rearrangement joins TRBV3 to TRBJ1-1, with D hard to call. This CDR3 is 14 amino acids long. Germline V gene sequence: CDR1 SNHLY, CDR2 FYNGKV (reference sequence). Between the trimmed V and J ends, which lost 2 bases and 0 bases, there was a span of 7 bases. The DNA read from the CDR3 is TGTGCCAGCAGCTTATTACAAGCAAACACAGAAGTCTTC. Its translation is CASSLLQANTEVF. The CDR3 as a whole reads CASSLLQANTEVFF.

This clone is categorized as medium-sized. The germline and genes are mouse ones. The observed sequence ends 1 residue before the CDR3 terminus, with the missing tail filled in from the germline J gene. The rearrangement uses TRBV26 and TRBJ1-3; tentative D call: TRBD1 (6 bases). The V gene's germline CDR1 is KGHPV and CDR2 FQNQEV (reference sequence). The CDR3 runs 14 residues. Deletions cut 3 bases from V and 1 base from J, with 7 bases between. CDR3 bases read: TGTGCCAGCAGTCTCGGGACATCTGGAAATACGCTCTAT. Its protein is CASSLGTSGNTLY. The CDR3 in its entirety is CASSLGTSGNTLYF.

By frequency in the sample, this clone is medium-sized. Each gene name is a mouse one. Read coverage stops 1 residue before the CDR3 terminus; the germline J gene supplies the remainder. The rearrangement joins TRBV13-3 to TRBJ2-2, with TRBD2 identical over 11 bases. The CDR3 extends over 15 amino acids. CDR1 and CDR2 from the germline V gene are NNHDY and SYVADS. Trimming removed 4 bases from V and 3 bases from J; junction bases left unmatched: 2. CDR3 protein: CASSPGLGDTGQLYF. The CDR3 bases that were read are TGTGCCAGCAGTCCGGGACTGGGGGACACCGGGCAGCTCTAC.

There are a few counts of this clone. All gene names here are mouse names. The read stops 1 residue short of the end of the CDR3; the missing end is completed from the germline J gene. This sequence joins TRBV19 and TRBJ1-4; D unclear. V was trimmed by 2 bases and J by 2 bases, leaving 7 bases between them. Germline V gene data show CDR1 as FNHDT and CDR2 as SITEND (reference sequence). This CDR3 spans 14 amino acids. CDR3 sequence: CASSMRVSNERLFF. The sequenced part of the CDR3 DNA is TGTGCCAGCAGTATGAGGGTGTCCAACGAAAGATTATTT.

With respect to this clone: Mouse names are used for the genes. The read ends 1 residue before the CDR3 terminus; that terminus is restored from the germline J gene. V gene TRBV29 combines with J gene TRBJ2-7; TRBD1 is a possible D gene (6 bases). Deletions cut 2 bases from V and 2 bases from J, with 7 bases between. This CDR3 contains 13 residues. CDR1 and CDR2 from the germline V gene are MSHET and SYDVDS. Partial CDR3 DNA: TGTGCTAGCAGTTTAGGGGACACCTATGAACAGTAC. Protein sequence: CASSLGDTYEQY. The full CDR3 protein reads CASSLGDTYEQYF.

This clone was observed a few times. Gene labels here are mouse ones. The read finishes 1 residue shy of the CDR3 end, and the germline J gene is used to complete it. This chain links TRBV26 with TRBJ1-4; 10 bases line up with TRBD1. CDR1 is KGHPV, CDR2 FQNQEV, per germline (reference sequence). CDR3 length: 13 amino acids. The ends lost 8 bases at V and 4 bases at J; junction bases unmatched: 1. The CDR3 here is CASGQGGNERLFF. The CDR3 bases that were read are TGTGCCAGCGGACAGGGGGGCAACGAAAGATTATTT.

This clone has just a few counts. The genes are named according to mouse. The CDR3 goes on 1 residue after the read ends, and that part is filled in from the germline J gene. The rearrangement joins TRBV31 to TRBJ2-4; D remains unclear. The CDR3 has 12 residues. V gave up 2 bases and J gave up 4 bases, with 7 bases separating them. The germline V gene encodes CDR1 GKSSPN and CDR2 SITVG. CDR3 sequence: CAWSLGENTLYF. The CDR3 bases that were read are TGTGCCTGGAGTTTGGGAGAAAACACCTTGTAC.

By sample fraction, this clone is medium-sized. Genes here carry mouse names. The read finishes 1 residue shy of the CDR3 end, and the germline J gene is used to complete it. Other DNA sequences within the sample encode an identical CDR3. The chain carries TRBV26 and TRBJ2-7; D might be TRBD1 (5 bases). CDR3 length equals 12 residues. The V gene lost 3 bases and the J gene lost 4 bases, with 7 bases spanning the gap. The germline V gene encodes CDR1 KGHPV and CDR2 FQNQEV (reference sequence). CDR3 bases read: TGTGCCAGCAGTCTCGACAGATATGAACAGTAC. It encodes CASSLDRYEQY. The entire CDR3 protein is CASSLDRYEQYF.

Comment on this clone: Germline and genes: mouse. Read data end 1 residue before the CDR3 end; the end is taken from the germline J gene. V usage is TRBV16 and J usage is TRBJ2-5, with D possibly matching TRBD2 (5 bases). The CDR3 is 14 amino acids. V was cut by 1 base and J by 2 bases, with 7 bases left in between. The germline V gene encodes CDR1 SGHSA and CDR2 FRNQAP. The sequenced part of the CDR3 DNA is TGTGCAAGCAGCTTAGTGGGGTTCCAAGACACCCAGTAC. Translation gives CASSLVGFQDTQY. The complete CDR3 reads CASSLVGFQDTQYF.

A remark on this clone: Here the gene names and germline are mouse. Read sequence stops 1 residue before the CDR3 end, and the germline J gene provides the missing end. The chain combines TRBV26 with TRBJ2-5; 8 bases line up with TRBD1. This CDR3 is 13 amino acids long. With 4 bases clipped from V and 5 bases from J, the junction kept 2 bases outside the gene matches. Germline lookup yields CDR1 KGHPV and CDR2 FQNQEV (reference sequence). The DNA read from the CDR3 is TGTGCCAGCAGTCAGACAGGGGTAGACACCCAGTAC. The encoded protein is CASSQTGVDTQY. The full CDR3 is CASSQTGVDTQYF. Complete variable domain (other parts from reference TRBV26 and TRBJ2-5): NSKVIQTPRYLVKGQGQKAKMRCIPEKGHPVVFWYQQNKNNEFKFLINFQNQEVLQQIDMTEKRFSAECPSNSPCSLEIQSSEAGDSALYLCASSQTGVDTQYFGPGTRLLVL.

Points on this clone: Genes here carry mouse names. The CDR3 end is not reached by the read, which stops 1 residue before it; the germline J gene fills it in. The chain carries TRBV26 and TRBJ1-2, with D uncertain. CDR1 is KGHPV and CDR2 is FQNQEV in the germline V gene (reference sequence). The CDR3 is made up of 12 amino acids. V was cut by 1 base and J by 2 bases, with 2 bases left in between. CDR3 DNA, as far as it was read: TGTGCCAGCAGTCTGTTTAACTCCGACTACACC. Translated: CASSLFNSDYT. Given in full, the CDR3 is CASSLFNSDYTF.

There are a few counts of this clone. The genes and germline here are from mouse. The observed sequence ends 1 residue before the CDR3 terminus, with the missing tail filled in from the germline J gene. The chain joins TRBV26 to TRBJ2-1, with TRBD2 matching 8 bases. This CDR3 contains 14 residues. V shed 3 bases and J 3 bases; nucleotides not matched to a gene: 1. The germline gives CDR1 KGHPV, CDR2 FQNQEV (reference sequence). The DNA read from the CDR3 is TGTGCCAGCAGTCTTCTGGGGGGCTATGCTGAGCAGTTC. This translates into CASSLLGGYAEQF. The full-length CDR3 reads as CASSLLGGYAEQFF. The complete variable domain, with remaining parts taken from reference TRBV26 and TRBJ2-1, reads NSKVIQTPRYLVKGQGQKAKMRCIPEKGHPVVFWYQQNKNNEFKFLINFQNQEVLQQIDMTEKRFSAECPSNSPCSLEIQSSEAGDSALYLCASSLLGGYAEQFFGPGTRLTVL.

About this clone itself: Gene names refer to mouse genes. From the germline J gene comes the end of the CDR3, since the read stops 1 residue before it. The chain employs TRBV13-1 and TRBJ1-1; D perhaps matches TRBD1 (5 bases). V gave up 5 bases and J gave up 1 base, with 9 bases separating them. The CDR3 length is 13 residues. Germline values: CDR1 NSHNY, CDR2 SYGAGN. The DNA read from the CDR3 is TGTGCCAGCAGCGAACAGGTGAACACAGAAGTCTTC. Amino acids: CASSEQVNTEVF. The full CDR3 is CASSEQVNTEVFF.

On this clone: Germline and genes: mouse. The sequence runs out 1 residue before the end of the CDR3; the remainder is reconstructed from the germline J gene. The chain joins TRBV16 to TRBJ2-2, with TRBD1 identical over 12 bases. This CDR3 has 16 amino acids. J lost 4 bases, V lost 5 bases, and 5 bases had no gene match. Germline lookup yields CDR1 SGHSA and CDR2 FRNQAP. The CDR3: CASSTGTGGGTGQLYF. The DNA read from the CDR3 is TGTGCAAGCAGCACCGGGACAGGGGGCGGCACCGGGCAGCTCTAC.

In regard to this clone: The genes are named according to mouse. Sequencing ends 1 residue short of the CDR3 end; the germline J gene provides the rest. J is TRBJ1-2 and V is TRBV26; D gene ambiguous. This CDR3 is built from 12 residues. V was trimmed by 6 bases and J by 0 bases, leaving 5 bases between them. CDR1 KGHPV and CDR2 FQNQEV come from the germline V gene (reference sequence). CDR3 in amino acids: CASRQANSDYTF. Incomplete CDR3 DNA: TGTGCCAGCAGGCAAGCAAACTCCGACTACACC.

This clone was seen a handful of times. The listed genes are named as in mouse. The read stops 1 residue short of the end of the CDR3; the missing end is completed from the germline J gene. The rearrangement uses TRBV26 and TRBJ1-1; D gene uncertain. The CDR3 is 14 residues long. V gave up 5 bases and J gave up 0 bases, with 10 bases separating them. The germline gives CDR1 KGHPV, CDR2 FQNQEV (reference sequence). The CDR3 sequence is CASSSRVANTEVFF. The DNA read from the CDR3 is TGTGCCAGCAGTTCCCGGGTTGCAAACACAGAAGTCTTC.

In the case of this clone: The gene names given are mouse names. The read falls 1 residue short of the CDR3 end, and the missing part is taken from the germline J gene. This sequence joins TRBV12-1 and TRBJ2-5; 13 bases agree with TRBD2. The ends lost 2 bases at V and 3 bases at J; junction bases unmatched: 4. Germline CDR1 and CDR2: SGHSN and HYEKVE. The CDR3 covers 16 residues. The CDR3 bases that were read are TGTGCCAGCTCTCCCGGACTGGGGGGGCTTCAAGACACCCAGTAC. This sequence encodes CASSPGLGGLQDTQY. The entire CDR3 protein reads CASSPGLGGLQDTQYF.

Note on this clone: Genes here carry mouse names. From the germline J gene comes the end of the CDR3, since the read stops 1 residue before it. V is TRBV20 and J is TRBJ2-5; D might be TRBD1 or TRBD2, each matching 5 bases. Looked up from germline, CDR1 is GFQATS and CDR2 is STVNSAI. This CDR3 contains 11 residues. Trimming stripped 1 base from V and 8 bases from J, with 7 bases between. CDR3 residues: CGARGGATQYF. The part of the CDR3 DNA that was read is TGTGGTGCTAGGGGAGGGGCCACCCAGTAC.

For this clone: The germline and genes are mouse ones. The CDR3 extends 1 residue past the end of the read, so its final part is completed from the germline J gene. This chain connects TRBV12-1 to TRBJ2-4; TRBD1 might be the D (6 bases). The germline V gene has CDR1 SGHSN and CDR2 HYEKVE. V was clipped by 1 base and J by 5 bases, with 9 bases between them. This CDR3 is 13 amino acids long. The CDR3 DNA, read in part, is TGTGCCAGCTCTCTACAGGGTCCAAACACCTTGTAC. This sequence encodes CASSLQGPNTLY. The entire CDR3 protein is CASSLQGPNTLYF.

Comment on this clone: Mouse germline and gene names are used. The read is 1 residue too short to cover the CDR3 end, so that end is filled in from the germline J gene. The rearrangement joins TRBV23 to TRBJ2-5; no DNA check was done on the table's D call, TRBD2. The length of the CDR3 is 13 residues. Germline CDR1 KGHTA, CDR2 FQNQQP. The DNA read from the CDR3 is TGCTCCAGCAGGACTGGGGACCAAGACACCCAGTAC. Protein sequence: CSSRTGDQDTQY. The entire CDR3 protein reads CSSRTGDQDTQYF. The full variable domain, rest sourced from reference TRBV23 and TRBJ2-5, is DAAVTQKPRYLIKMKGQEAEMKCIPEKGHTAVFWYQQKQSKELKFLIYFQNQQPLDQIDMVKERFSAVCPSSSLCSLGIRTCEAEDSALYLCSSRTGDQDTQYFGPGTRLLVL.

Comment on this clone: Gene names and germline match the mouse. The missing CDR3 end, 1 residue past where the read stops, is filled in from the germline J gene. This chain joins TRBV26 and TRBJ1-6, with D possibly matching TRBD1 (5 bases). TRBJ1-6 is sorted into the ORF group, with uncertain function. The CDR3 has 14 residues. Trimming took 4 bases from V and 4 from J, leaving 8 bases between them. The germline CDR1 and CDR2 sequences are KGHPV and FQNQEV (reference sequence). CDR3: CASSRTGYNSPLYF. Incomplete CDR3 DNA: TGTGCCAGCAGTCGAACAGGTTATAATTCGCCCCTCTAC.

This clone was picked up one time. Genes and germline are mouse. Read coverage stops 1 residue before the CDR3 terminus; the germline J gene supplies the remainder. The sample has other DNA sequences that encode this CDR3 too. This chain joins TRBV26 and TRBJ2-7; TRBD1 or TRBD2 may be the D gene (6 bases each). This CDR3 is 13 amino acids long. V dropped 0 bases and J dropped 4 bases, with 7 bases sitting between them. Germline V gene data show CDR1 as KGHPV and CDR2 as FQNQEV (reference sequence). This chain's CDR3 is CASSLSGGYEQYF. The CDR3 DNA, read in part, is TGTGCCAGCAGTCTGTCAGGGGGGTATGAACAGTAC.

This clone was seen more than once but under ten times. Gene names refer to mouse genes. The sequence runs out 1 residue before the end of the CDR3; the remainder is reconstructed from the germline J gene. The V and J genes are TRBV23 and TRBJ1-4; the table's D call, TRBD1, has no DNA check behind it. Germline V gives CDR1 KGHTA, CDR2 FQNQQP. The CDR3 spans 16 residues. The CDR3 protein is CSSSPQGGVSNERLFF. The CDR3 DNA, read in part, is TGCTCCAGCAGTCCACAGGGGGGGGTTTCCAACGAAAGATTATTT.